This T cell receptor beta chain was sequenced in a study of shared clonotypes between healthy human individuals. All the donors were Caucasian adults who lived in Nashville, Tennessee. Germline V gene data show CDR1 as SGHKS and CDR2 as YYEKEE (reference sequence). V shed 2 bases and J shed 3 bases, with 8 bases lying between them. This CDR3 spans 13 amino acids. A note on this clone: Its antigen remains unidentified.

Study results and limitations: Represented diversity (both genetic and exposure-history) was limited by the small number of donors.

Original handling: Without quality scores, immunoSEQ junctional reads could not be filtered like full-length reads. Some clones are missing from TCRdb's copy, which holds only in-frame ones; the method was immunoSEQ multiplex PCR. V and J calls and clone size come straight from that table; D and trimming were deduced from the DNA. The profile covers hundreds of thousands of clones, with about 74% appearing a single time and around 12% taken by the ten largest. V gene TRBV5-5 combines with J gene TRBJ1-2; D uncertain. The clonotype originates from a woman aged 40-49 years in good health. Some clones in this sample may be carry-over from other donors' samples. The sequencing input was PBMCs. The DNA of the CDR3 is TGTGCCAGCAGCTTAGACCCCTACTATGGCTACACCTTC. Translated: CASSLDPYYGYTF.